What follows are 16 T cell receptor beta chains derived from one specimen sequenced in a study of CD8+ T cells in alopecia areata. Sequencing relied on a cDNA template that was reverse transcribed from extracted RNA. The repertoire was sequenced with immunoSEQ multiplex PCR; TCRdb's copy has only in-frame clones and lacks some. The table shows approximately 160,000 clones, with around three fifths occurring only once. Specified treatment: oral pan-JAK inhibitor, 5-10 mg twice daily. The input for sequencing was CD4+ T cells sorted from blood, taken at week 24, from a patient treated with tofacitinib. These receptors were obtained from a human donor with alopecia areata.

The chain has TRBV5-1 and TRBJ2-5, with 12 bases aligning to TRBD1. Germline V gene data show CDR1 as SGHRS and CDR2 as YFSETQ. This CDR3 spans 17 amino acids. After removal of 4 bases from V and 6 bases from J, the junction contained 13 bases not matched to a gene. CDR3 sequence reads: CASSIEVGDRGHKTQYF. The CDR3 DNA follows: TGCGCCAGCAGCATTGAAGTCGGGGACAGGGGGCACAAGACCCAGTACTTC.

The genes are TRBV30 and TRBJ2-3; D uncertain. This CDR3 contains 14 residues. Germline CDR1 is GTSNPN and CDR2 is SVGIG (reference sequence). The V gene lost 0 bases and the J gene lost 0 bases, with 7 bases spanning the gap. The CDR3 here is CAWSVVRSTDTQYF. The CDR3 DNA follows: TGTGCCTGGAGTGTGGTCCGAAGCACAGATACGCAGTATTTT.

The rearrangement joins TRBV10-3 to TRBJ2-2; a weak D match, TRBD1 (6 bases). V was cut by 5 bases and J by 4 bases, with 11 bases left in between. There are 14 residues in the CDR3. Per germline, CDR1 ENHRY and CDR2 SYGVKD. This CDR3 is CAISRQDFTGELFF. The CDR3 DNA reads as TGTGCCATCAGTAGACAGGATTTCACCGGGGAGCTGTTTTTT.

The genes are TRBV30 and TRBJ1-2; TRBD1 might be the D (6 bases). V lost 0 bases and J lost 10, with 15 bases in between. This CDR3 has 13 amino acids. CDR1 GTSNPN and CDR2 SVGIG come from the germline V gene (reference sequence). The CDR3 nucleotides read TGTGCCTGGAGTGTAGTCGGACAGCGACCCTACACCTTC. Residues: CAWSVVGQRPYTF.

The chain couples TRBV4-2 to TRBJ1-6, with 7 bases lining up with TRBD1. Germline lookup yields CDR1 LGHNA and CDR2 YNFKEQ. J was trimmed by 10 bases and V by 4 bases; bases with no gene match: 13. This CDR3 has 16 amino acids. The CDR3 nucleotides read TGTGCCAGCAGCCCCGGCCCGAGACAGGGTACCTCACCCCTCCACTTT. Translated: CASSPGPRQGTSPLHF.

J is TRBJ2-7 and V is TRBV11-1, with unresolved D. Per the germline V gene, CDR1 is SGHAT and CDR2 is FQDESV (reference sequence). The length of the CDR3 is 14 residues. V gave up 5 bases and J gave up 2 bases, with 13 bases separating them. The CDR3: CASSPVTRTYEQYF. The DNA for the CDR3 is TGTGCCAGCAGCCCGGTGACAAGGACCTACGAGCAGTACTTC.

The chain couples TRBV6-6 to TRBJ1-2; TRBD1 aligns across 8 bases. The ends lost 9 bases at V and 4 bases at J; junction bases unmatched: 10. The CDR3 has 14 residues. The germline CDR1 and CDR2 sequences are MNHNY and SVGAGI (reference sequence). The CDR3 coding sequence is TGTGCCAGTTCCTTCTTAGGACAGGGCTATGGCTACACCTTC. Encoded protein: CASSFLGQGYGYTF.

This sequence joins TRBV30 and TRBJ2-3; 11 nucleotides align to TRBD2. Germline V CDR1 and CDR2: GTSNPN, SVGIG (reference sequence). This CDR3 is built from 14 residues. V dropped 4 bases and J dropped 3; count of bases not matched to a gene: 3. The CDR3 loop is CAWTLAGGTDTQYF. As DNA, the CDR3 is TGTGCCTGGACCCTAGCGGGGGGTACAGATACGCAGTATTTT.

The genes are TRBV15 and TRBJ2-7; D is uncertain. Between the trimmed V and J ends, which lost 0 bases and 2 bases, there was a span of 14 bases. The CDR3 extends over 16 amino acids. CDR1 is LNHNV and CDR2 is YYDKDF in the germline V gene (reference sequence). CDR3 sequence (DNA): TGTGCCACCAGCAGAGATAGGGCAGTTAGACCCTACGAGCAGTACTTC. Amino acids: CATSRDRAVRPYEQYF.

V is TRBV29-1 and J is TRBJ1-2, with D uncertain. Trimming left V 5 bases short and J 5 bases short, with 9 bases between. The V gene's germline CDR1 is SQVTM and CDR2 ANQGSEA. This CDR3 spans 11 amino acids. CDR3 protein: CSVLDGYGYTF. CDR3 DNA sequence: TGCAGCGTTCTGGACGGGTATGGCTACACCTTC.

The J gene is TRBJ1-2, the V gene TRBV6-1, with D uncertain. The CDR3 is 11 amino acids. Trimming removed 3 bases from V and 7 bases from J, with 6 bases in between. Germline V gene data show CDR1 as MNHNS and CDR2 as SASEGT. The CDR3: CASSESGGYTF. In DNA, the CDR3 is TGTGCCAGCAGTGAGAGTGGTGGCTACACCTTC.

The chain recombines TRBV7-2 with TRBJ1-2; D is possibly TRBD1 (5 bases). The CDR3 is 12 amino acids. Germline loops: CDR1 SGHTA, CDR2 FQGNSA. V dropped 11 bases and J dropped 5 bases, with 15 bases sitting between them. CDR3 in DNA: TGTGCCGGGGAACAGGCCCTGTATGGCTACACCTTC. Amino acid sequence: CAGEQALYGYTF.

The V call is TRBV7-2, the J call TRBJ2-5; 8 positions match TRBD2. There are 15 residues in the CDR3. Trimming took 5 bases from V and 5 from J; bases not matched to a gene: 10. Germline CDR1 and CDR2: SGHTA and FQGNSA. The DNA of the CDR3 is TGTGCCAGCAGCCCCGTTAGGGGCGGGGGGGAGACCCAGTACTTC. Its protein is CASSPVRGGGETQYF.

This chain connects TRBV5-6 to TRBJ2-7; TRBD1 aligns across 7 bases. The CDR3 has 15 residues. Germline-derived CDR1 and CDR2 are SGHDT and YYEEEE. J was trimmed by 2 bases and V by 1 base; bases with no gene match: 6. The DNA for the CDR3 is TGTGCCAGCAGCTTGATGACAGGGTATGCCTACGAGCAGTACTTC. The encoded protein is CASSLMTGYAYEQYF.

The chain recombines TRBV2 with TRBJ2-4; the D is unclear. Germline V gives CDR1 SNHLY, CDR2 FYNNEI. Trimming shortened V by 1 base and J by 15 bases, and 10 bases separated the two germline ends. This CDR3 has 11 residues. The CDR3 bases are TGTGCCAGCAGTGAAGGTGGGGAAATGTACTTC. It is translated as CASSEGGEMYF.

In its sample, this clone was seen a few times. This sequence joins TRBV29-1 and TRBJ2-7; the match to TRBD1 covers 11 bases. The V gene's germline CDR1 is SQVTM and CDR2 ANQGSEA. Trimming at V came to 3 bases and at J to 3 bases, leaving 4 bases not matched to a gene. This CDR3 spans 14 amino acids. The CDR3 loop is CSVDSGTGGYEQYF. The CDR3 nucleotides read TGCAGCGTTGACTCCGGGACAGGGGGCTACGAGCAGTACTTC.